In its sample, the clone carrying this T cell receptor beta chain was seen once. TCRdb's copy holds only in-frame clones and misses some; the assay was immunoSEQ multiplex PCR. The data show some 14,000 clones, with less than 85% seen just once and approximately 17% held by the top ten. The data were taken from a study of blood T cell repertoires in COVID-19. The sample consisted of peripheral blood. This receptor was identified in a man aged 40-55 years with active or convalescent COVID-19.

CDR3 in amino acids: CASNWDGTNTGELFF. In DNA form, the CDR3 reads TGTGCCAGCAATTGGGACGGGACTAACACCGGGGAGCTGTTTTTT. The chain joins TRBV2 to TRBJ2-2; D may be TRBD2 (6 bases). Trimming took 7 bases from V and 2 from J, leaving 14 bases between them. Germline lookup yields CDR1 SNHLY and CDR2 FYNNEI. This CDR3 region has 15 residues.